Sequencing of this T cell receptor beta chain was carried out in a study of neurological immune-mediated disorders (dated by TCRdb to between 2019 and 2020). Background on the whole study: Among the roughly 34 multiple sclerosis patients, relapsing-remitting MS was present in 31 and secondary progressive MS was present in 3. Peripheral blood TCR-beta repertoires from patients with HTLV-I-associated myelopathy (HAM/TSP), patients with multiple sclerosis, and healthy controls were compared in the study using UMI-based sequencing. Of the roughly 68 subjects in the cohort, some 14 were HAM/TSP patients, some 35 were multiple sclerosis patients, and approximately 20 were healthy controls. The roughly 100 TCR-beta libraries included longitudinal samples, technical triplicates and paired sorted CD4+ and CD8+ T-cell subsets alongside PBMC samples.

At the junction V is shortened by 7 bases and J by 5 bases, with 17 bases in between. From cysteine to phenylalanine, the CDR3 is 14 amino acids long. Only the CDR3 region is kept as DNA, spanning 42 bases read in frame from base 1. The germline V gene supplies CDR1 SGHTA and CDR2 FQGNSA. For unsorted PBMC libraries, 2 million PBMCs were used after storage in RNAlater at -80 degrees C until RNA extraction. Multiple sclerosis patients were enrolled in a US clinical protocol under which disease progression was evaluated by magnetic resonance imaging. Peripheral blood was subjected to Ficoll-Hypaque density gradient centrifugation to isolate PBMCs, which were then cryopreserved in liquid nitrogen. cDNA was synthesized by template-switch 5'RACE using a primer with a 10-nucleotide random unique molecular identifier that tagged each TCR transcript. Every sequencing run covered 15-18 subjects and yielded more than 180 million TCR-beta sequences. The RNeasy kit was used for extraction of total RNA. TCR-beta VDJ regions were amplified with primers for the TCR constant region and the 5'RACE anchor, using the KAPA Real-time Library Amplification kit. Sample indexes and Illumina adaptors were added in a first PCR, after which library yield was increased in a second PCR. After Ampure bead purification, the roughly 650 bp TCR product was size-selected on a 2% E-gel SizeSelection system. Before pooling, library quality was checked on a Bioanalyzer, concentration was measured with Qubit, and libraries were quantified with the Kapa Library Quantification kit. Libraries were sequenced paired-end 2 x 150 bp on an Illumina HiSeq 2500. To increase sequence diversity, about 23-32% phiX was spiked into each library pool. The study's own analysis went as follows. The quality-filtered reads were processed with the UMI-based MiGEC pipeline, whose error correction step removed more than 85% of the raw TCR sequences. VDJ genes were aligned to IMGT germline references, and clonotypes were defined by unique CDR3 amino acid sequence plus V-J genes. Clonal expansion, Shannon diversity and CDR3 relatedness (CalcPairwiseDistances, ClusterSamples) were evaluated with VDJtools, and phylogenetic trees were built with CLCbio workbench. Expanded clones were defined as having at least 8 unique UMIs, based on coefficient-of-variation modelling across technical triplicates. Using fastp trimming at Q25 and MiXCR clonotype assembly, TCRdb reanalyzed the public sequencing data and kept in-frame beta chains. Identical CDR3 protein sequences are pooled into one entry, listed with their most common genes and DNA. These V and J calls rely on TCRdb rather than the paper's analysis. For this sample the table gives tens of thousands of distinct CDR3 sequences, of which around 4% were detected only once. The ten largest clones capture approximately 1.6% of the sample.

In its sample, this clonotype was seen many times. No antigen is known for it. No much larger clonotype is one base removed from it; base qualities were not supplied. What the work shows at the level of the full study, not this receptor alone: TCR clonal expansion was highest in HAM/TSP patients and lowest in MS patients, with MS patients falling below even healthy controls. In a phylogenetic analysis, the repertoires of 18 out of 34 MS patients fell into a single cluster of related CDR3 sequences, pointing to a possible signature at the repertoire level. The MS cluster showed no association with clinical or MRI features, and the authors stated that larger cohorts are needed. Across subjects, expanded clones never shared an identical CDR3 amino acid sequence, which suggests that the TCR-beta repertoires in every group were private.

Rearrangement joined TRBV7-2 to TRBJ2-5; there is no confident call for the D gene. The sequence derives from a man aged 25 to 40 with multiple sclerosis. The sample consisted of PBMCs. The DNA is TGTGCCAGCACCTCTCTCCTATCCGAGGAGACCCAGTACTTC. It translates as CASTSLLSEETQYF.